This T cell receptor beta chain came from a study of cytomegalovirus exposure and HLA in healthy donors. The overall study: Genotyping showed around 80% of approximately 430 donors falling in the Caucasian-associated ancestry cluster.

PCR used 60 Vbeta primers and 13 Jbeta primers. Sequenced by immunoSEQ multiplex PCR; TCRdb stores in-frame clones only, minus some. The sample has more than 90,000 clones; 78% are singletons. Turning to this clone: Its matching antigen is unknown.

Findings and caveats of the study: A later analysis reportedly identified an Asian-associated ancestry cluster as carrying fewer N-insertions than the approximately 670-donor mean. The classifier reportedly diagnosed cytomegalovirus status with high specificity and sensitivity.

V was pared by 2 bases and J by 7 bases, with 14 bases between. The length of the CDR3 is 14 residues. Per the germline V gene, CDR1 is MNHNS and CDR2 is SASEGT. This TCR derives from a woman in her 40s in good health and CMV-seronegative. The J gene is TRBJ1-1, the V gene TRBV6-1; D unresolved. Sequenced: PBMCs. The CDR3 region has the DNA TGTGCCAGCAGTGAAAGGACTTCGAATGGTGAAGCTTTCTTT. Translation: CASSERTSNGEAFF.